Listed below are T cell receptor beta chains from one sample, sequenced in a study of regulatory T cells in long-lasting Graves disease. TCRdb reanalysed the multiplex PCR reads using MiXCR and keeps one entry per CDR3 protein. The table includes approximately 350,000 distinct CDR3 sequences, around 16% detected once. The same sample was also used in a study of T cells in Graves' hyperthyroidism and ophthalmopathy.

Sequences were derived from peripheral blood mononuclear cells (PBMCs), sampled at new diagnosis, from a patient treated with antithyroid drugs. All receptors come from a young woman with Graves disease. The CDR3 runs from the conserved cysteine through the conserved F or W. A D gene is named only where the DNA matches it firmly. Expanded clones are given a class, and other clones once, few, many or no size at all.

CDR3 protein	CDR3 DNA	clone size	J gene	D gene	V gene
CASSLFWAGGYNEQFF	TGTGCCAGCAGTTTATTTTGGGCAGGGGGTTACAATGAGCAGTTCTTC	many	TRBJ2-1	TRBD1	TRBV28
CASSEKGGGTQEAFF	TGTGCCAGCAGTGAAAAAGGAGGTGGGACACAAGAAGCTTTCTTT	many	TRBJ1-1	.	TRBV2
CASRKQESYEQYF	TGTGCCAGCAGGAAACAGGAGTCCTACGAGCAGTACTTC	many	TRBJ2-7	.	TRBV12-3/TRBV12-4
CSVYANMEGAFF	TGCAGCGTCTACGCCAACATGGAGGGAGCTTTCTTT	few	TRBJ1-1	.	TRBV29-1
CASSLEGRDKSTDTQYF	TGTGCCAGCAGCTTAGAGGGACGGGACAAGAGCACAGATACGCAGTATTTT	many	TRBJ2-3	.	TRBV7-9
CASSPGPIYGYTF	TGTGCCAGCAGTCCCGGACCCATCTATGGCTACACCTTC	many	TRBJ1-2	.	TRBV11-2
CASTWGGEMGTDTQYF	TGTGCCAGCACCTGGGGGGGAGAGATGGGCACAGATACGCAGTATTTT	few	TRBJ2-3	TRBD2	TRBV28
CASSVASGGPGSGANVLTF	TGTGCCAGCAGCGTAGCTTCAGGGGGCCCCGGGTCTGGGGCCAACGTCCTGACTTTC	.	TRBJ2-6	TRBD1	TRBV9
CSPGTGPSYEQYF	TGCAGCCCCGGGACAGGGCCTTCCTACGAGCAGTACTTC	.	TRBJ2-7	TRBD1	TRBV29-1
CASSLTSGIVYNEQFF	TGCGCCAGCAGCCTGACTAGCGGGATAGTTTACAATGAGCAGTTCTTC	few	TRBJ2-1	TRBD2	TRBV5-1
CASSSILGTGELFF	TGTGCCAGCAGCTCTATTCTGGGCACCGGGGAGCTGTTTTTT	many	TRBJ2-2	.	TRBV11-2
CSARAGTSVSYEQYF	TGCAGTGCTAGAGCCGGGACTAGCGTCTCCTACGAGCAGTACTTC	many	TRBJ2-7	TRBD2	TRBV20-1
CSARSRDNSYEQYF	TGCAGTGCTAGATCCCGGGACAACTCCTACGAGCAGTACTTC	few	TRBJ2-7	.	TRBV20-1
CASSKLGLAGGPAYNEQFF	TGTGCCAGCAGTAAGCTAGGACTAGCGGGGGGGCCAGCTTACAATGAGCAGTTCTTC	many	TRBJ2-1	TRBD2	TRBV28
CASSLYRGKLFF	TGTGCCAGCAGCCTATACAGGGGGAAACTGTTTTTT	few	TRBJ1-4	TRBD1	TRBV5-8
CASSPKRDHFSNEQYF	TGTGCCAGCAGCCCGAAGCGGGACCACTTTTCGAACGAGCAGTACTTC	many	TRBJ2-7	TRBD2	TRBV11-1
CSARDATEAFF	TGCAGTGCTAGAGATGCCACTGAAGCTTTCTTT	many	TRBJ1-1	.	TRBV20-1
CASSGGRGPTNEKLFF	TGTGCCAGCAGCGGGGGGCGCGGGCCAACTAATGAAAAACTGTTTTTT	many	TRBJ1-4	.	TRBV7-2
CASSLNQASLSYEQYF	TGTGCCAGCAGTTTAAACCAGGCTTCCTTATCCTACGAGCAGTACTTC	few	TRBJ2-7	.	TRBV28
CASSSRGRGQETQYF	TGTGCCAGCAGTAGCAGAGGGAGGGGGCAAGAGACCCAGTACTTC	many	TRBJ2-5	.	TRBV12-3/TRBV12-4
CASTRDSGANVLTF	TGTGCCAGCACTCGGGACTCTGGGGCCAACGTCCTGACTTTC	.	TRBJ2-6	.	TRBV2
CASRAIQGGGELFF	TGTGCCAGCAGGGCTATACAGGGAGGCGGGGAGCTGTTTTTT	.	TRBJ2-2	.	TRBV12-3/TRBV12-4
CASSLVGSGANEQYF	TGCGCCAGCAGCTTGGTAGGGTCGGGGGCGAACGAGCAGTACTTC	many	TRBJ2-7	.	TRBV5-1
CASSERTGGHTEAFF	TGTGCCAGCAGCGAACGGACAGGGGGCCATACTGAAGCTTTCTTT	few	TRBJ1-1	TRBD1	TRBV9
CASGLVLGQGASYNEQFF	TGTGCTAGTGGTTTGGTACTAGGGCAGGGGGCCTCCTACAATGAGCAGTTCTTC	many	TRBJ2-1	TRBD1	TRBV12-5
CSARPRPDTQYF	TGCAGCGCCCGTCCCCGCCCAGATACGCAGTATTTT	many	TRBJ2-3	.	TRBV29-1
CARRVSDRRNTGKLFF	TGTGCCAGAAGGGTATCCGACAGGAGAAACACCGGGAAGCTGTTTTTT	.	TRBJ2-2	.	TRBV2
CSARDPGEAQPQHF	TGCAGTGCTAGAGATCCCGGGGAGGCTCAGCCCCAGCATTTT	.	TRBJ1-5	.	TRBV20-1
CASTGDRFGWNEQFF	TGTGCCAGCACCGGGGACAGATTCGGGTGGAATGAGCAGTTCTTC	.	TRBJ2-1	TRBD1	TRBV12-3/TRBV12-4
CASSQLSSTGSYEQYF	TGTGCCAGCAGCCAACTCAGTTCTACAGGGAGCTACGAGCAGTACTTC	many	TRBJ2-7	.	TRBV4-2
CASSFRGRIGETQYF	TGTGCCAGCAGCTTTAGGGGGCGGATCGGAGAGACCCAGTACTTC	many	TRBJ2-5	TRBD1	TRBV5-5
CASSKTGAKNIQYF	TGTGCCAGCAGTAAGACAGGGGCTAAAAACATTCAGTACTTC	few	TRBJ2-4	TRBD1	TRBV2
CASSRRQIYNEQFF	TGTGCCAGCAGCCGACGACAGATCTACAATGAGCAGTTCTTC	few	TRBJ2-1	.	TRBV3-1
CASSTRQGAGEQYF	TGTGCCAGCAGCACCCGACAGGGTGCGGGCGAGCAGTACTTC	.	TRBJ2-7	TRBD1	TRBV7-6
CASRITQGAGTEAFF	TGCGCCAGCAGAATAACACAGGGGGCCGGCACTGAAGCTTTCTTT	many	TRBJ1-1	TRBD1	TRBV5-1
CASRTDRYQETQYF	TGTGCCAGCAGAACAGATCGGTACCAAGAGACCCAGTACTTC	many	TRBJ2-5	.	TRBV6-1
CASSSPPGDRQYF	TGTGCCAGCAGTTCCCCACCCGGGGATAGGCAGTACTTC	many	TRBJ2-7	.	TRBV28
CASSQDSGSPGNTIYF	TGTGCCAGCAGCCAAGACTCCGGATCGCCTGGAAACACCATATATTTT	many	TRBJ1-3	.	TRBV3-1
CASSWAAANTGELFF	TGTGCCAGCAGCTGGGCAGCAGCGAACACCGGGGAGCTGTTTTTT	many	TRBJ2-2	.	TRBV11-2
CSVEDRINEQFF	TGCAGCGTTGAAGACAGGATTAATGAGCAGTTCTTC	few	TRBJ2-1	.	TRBV29-1
CATTSRLDGLNQPQHF	TGTGCCACCACCTCCCGCCTTGACGGGCTCAATCAGCCCCAGCATTTT	.	TRBJ1-5	.	TRBV24-1
CASSLSVGTVYGYTF	TGTGCCAGCAGTTTGTCCGTCGGGACAGTGTACGGCTACACCTTC	many	TRBJ1-2	TRBD1	TRBV28
CAISEQGGQPQHF	TGTGCCATCAGTGAACAAGGGGGTCAGCCCCAGCATTTT	many	TRBJ1-5	.	TRBV10-3
CSASGSEQSF	TGCAGTGCTAGCGGGAGTGAGCAGTCCTTC	.	TRBJ2-1	.	TRBV20-1
CASSLADMYGYTF	TGCGCCAGCAGCTTGGCCGACATGTATGGCTACACCTTC	many	TRBJ1-2	.	TRBV5-1
CASSFEQGHSPLHF	TGTGCCAGCAGCTTTGAACAGGGCCATTCACCCCTCCACTTT	many	TRBJ1-6	.	TRBV7-2
CASSLAGQYEQYF	TGTGCCAGCAGCTTAGCAGGACAATACGAGCAGTACTTC	many	TRBJ2-7	.	TRBV7-9
CASSQTQHNEQFF	TGCGCCAGCAGCCAAACACAGCACAATGAGCAGTTCTTC	.	TRBJ2-1	.	TRBV4-1
CASILLTYEKLFF	TGTGCCTCAATTCTACTAACTTATGAAAAACTGTTTTTT	.	TRBJ1-4	.	TRBV10-3
CASSPFRGPNTDTQYF	TGTGCCAGCAGCCCCTTTAGGGGGCCCAACACAGATACGCAGTATTTT	few	TRBJ2-3	TRBD1	TRBV6-1
CASSFYGNSNQPQHF	TGTGCCAGCAGTTTTTACGGCAATAGCAATCAGCCCCAGCATTTT	few	TRBJ1-5	.	TRBV28
CSSSSAGGPRETQYF	TGCTCCAGCAGCTCAGCGGGGGGGCCGAGGGAGACCCAGTACTTC	.	TRBJ2-5	TRBD2	TRBV5-1